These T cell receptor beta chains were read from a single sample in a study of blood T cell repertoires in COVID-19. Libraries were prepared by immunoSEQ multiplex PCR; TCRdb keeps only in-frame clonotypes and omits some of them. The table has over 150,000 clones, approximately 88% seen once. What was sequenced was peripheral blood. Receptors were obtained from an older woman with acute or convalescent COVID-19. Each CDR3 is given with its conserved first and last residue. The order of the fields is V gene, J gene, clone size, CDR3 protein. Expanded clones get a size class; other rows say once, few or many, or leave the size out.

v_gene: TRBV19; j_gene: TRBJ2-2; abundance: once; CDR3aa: CASRTQQRGALANTGELFF
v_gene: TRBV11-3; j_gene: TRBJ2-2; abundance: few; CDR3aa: CASSLGAGDTGELFF
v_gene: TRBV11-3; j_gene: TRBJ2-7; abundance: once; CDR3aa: CASSLVGLSWDYEQYF
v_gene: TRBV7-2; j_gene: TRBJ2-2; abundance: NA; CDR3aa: CASSPLVRGYTGELFF
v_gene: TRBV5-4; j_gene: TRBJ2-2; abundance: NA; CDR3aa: CASSLWTGNTGELFF
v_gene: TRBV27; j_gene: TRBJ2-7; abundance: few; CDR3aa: CASSLGDRIHEQYF
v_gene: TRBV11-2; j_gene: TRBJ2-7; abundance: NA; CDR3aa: CASTPGDFSYEQYF
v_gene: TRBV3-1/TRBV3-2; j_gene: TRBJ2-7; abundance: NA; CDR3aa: CASSQTSVTYEQYF
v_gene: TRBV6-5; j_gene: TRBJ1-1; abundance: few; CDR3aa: CASSYRQGGTEAFF
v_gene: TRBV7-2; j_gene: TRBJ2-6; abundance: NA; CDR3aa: CASSRGSSGANVLTF
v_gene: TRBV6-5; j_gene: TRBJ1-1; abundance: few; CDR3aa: CASSRTVNTEAFF
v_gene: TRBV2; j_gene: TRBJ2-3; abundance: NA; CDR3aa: CASSGQGLGDTQYF
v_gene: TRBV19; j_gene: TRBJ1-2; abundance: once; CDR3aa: CASRRGQGASYGYTF
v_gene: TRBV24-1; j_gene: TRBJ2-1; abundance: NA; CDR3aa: CATSDFMGGEQFF
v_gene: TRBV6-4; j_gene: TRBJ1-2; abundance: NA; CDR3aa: CASRNRQADYGYTF
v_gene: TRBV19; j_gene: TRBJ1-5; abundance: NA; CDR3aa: CASSKITGTAQPQHF
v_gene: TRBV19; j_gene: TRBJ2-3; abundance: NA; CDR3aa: CASSASGTDTQYF
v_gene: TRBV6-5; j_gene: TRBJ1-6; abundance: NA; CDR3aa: CASSYGDRGDSPLHF
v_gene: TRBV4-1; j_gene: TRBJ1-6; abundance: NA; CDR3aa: CASSRLGQGDSPLHF
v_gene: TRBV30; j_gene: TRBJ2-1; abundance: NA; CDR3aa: CAWSGGQGGDNEQFF
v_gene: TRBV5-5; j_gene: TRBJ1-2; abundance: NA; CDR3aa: CASSLGDFRANYGYTF
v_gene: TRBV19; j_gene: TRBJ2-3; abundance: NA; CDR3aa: CASSNRDSPLDTQYF
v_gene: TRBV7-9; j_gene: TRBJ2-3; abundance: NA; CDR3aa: CASSTTSDPTDTQYF
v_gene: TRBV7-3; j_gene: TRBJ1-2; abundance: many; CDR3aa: CASSHGTAYGYTF
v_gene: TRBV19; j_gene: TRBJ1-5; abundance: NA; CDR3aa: CASSFDRANQPQHF
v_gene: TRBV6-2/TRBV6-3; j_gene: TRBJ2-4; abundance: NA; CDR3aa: CASSYQLNIQYF
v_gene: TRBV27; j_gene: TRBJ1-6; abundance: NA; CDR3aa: CASRPEDRWNSPLHF
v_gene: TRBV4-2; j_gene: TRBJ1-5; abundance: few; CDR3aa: CASSQYYDRGYSGNQPQHF
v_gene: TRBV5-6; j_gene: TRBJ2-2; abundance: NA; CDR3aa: CASSLPPTSGVIGELFF
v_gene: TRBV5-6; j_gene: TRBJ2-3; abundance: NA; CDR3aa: CASSLNRADTQYF
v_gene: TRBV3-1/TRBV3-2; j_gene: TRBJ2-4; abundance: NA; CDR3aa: CASSPVRDRAKNIQYF
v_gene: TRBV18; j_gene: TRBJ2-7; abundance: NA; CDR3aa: CASSGTFSSYEQYF
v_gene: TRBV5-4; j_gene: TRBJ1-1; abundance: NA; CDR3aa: CASSLGGGSLWTEAFF
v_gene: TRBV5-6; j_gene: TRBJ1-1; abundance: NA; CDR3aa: CASSFNRALNTEAFF
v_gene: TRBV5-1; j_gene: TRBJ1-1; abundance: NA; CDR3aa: CASSLGAGANTEAFF
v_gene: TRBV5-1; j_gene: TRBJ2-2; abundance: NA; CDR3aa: CASQSEFRSTGELFF
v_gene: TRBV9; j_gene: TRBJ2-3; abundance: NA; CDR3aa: CASSVEGLGGTDTQYF
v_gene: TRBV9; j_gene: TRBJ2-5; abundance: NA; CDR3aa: CASSVMDLAGGEKETQYF
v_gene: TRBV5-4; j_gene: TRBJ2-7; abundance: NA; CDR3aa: CASSRGRGGVYEQYF
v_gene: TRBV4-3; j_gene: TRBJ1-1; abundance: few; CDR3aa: CASSQDTPGTVNTEAFF
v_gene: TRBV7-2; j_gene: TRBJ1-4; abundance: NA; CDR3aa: CASSSDTGVKEKLFF
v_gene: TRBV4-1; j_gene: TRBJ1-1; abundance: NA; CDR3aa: CASSQDKGAQATNTEAFF
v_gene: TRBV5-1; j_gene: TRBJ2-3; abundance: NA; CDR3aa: CASSLGTGVSTDTQYF
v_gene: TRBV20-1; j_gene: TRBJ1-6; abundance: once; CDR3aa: CSAQGSSPLHF
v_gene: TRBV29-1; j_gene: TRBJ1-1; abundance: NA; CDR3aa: CSVRTGKLNTEAFF